Each of the 2 T cell receptor beta chains below was sequenced from the same sample in a study of T-cell memory formation after mild COVID-19. One entry per CDR3 protein, called by TCRdb with MiXCR from the 5' RACE reads. Here the sample spans hundreds of thousands of distinct CDR3 sequences, approximately 15% being singletons. The material sequenced was PBMCs or a T cell subset sorted from them (not recorded which). The receptors derive from a man between 18 and 35 years old who had mild COVID-19 (a few samples of this study predate the infection). Cell type and time point are not known.

This clonotype was counted at least ten times. One end of the junction varies from germline; a read error may be responsible. The genes are TRBV5-1 and TRBJ2-3, with D possibly TRBD1 on 6 matching bases. CDR3 length: 14 amino acids. Germline V CDR1 and CDR2: SGHRS, YFSETQ. CDR3 loop: CASSLGGRTDTQYF. CDR3 nucleotides: TGTGCCAGCAGCTTAGGGGGACGCACAGATACGCAGTATTTT.

A few counts support this clonotype. The chain is built from TRBV7-3 and TRBJ2-5, with D perhaps TRBD2 (6 bases). Germline loops: CDR1 SGHTA, CDR2 FQGTGA. The CDR3 loop spans 14 amino acids. Trimming pared 5 bases from V and 6 bases from J, leaving 16 bases between. In nucleotides, the CDR3 is TGTGCCAGCAGCCGGAGTGCGGGGTCCCAGACCCAGTACTTC. Its protein product is CASSRSAGSQTQYF.